This is a list of T cell receptor beta chains from one sample in a study of CD8+ T cells in alopecia areata. TCRdb's table, derived via immunoSEQ multiplex PCR, lists solely in-frame clones and lacks some. The table has 150,000 to 200,000 clones, roughly 60% seen once. Source: CD4+ T cells sorted from blood, taken at week 24, from a patient treated with tofacitinib. The source of these receptors is a human donor with alopecia areata. Both conserved end residues are part of each CDR3. D genes are given only for firm matches. Size values are once, few and many counts, or a class for expanded clones, and some rows have none.

DNA | CDR3 | size | J | D | V
TGCAGCGTTGAAGATCGGGGCGGGCCGGCTGGGGGCTACACCTTC | CSVEDRGGPAGGYTF | few | TRBJ1-2 | NA | TRBV29-1
TGTGCCAGCAAAGGTCGGGGTGCTGGGGCCAACGTCCTGACTTTC | CASKGRGAGANVLTF | NA | TRBJ2-6 | NA | TRBV2
TGTGCCAGCAGCAGCCCCGGACTAGCGGTAAACATTCAGTACTTC | CASSSPGLAVNIQYF | few | TRBJ2-4 | TRBD2 | TRBV7-2
TGTGCCAGTAGTATCCCCAGGGGTGGCACCGGGGAGCTGTTTTTT | CASSIPRGGTGELFF | NA | TRBJ2-2 | NA | TRBV19
TGTGCCAGCAGCTCGCGGAGCTCCTACAATGAGCAGTTCTTC | CASSSRSSYNEQFF | NA | TRBJ2-1 | NA | TRBV9
TGTGCCAGCACCCTAGCGGGGGAAGAGACCCAGTACTTC | CASTLAGEETQYF | NA | TRBJ2-5 | TRBD2 | TRBV2
TGTGCCAGCAGTGGGACGTCGTACGCCGGAGCCTACAATGAGCAGTTCTTC | CASSGTSYAGAYNEQFF | NA | TRBJ2-1 | NA | TRBV27
TGTGCCAGCAGCTTAGGAGGGAGCACAGATACGCAGTATTTT | CASSLGGSTDTQYF | once | TRBJ2-3 | NA | TRBV5-6
TGCAGCGTTGGACAGGTAGTTTCCAATGAGCAGTTCTTC | CSVGQVVSNEQFF | NA | TRBJ2-1 | NA | TRBV29-1
TGTGCCAGCAGTGACCGGGACCCTACCTACGAGCAGTACTTC | CASSDRDPTYEQYF | NA | TRBJ2-7 | NA | TRBV6-6
TGTGCCAGCAGCTTGGGTCGGGCGAACGTCCTGACTTTC | CASSLGRANVLTF | NA | TRBJ2-6 | NA | TRBV5-6
TGTGCCAGCAGCCAAGATGTTCAGGGCAATCAGCCCCAGCATTTT | CASSQDVQGNQPQHF | NA | TRBJ1-5 | NA | TRBV4-2
TGTGCCAGCAGTGGACAGGGGGCAGTAAATGAGCAGTTCTTC | CASSGQGAVNEQFF | NA | TRBJ2-1 | TRBD1 | TRBV2
TGTGCCAGCAGTTACTCGGGGGGAACTGGAAACACCATATATTTT | CASSYSGGTGNTIYF | few | TRBJ1-3 | NA | TRBV6-5
TGCAGCGTTGAAGATTCAGGGGATGCCTACGAGCAGTACTTC | CSVEDSGDAYEQYF | few | TRBJ2-7 | NA | TRBV29-1
TGTGCCAGCAGCTTGGGGACAGAGGAGACCCAGTACTTC | CASSLGTEETQYF | NA | TRBJ2-5 | NA | TRBV5-6
TGCGCCAGCAGTCAATACCCGCCAGGGCCCTATGGCTACACCTTC | CASSQYPPGPYGYTF | NA | TRBJ1-2 | NA | TRBV23-1
TGTGCCAGCAGCCTACGGACTAGCGGCTACAATGAGCAGTTCTTC | CASSLRTSGYNEQFF | NA | TRBJ2-1 | TRBD2 | TRBV14
TGTGCCAGCAGTGTCGGGGGGTCCGGGGAGCTGTTTTTT | CASSVGGSGELFF | few | TRBJ2-2 | TRBD2 | TRBV6-5
TGTGCCAGCAGCCAAGCTGGGACTAGCGGGCACAATGAGCAGTTCTTC | CASSQAGTSGHNEQFF | NA | TRBJ2-1 | TRBD2 | TRBV7-3
TGTGCCAGCAGGGGAACGGGCACAGATACGCAGTATTTT | CASRGTGTDTQYF | NA | TRBJ2-3 | NA | TRBV6-5
TGTGCCATCAGTCTCGGGGGCGAGACCGGGGAGCTGTTTTTT | CAISLGGETGELFF | few | TRBJ2-2 | NA | TRBV10-3
TGCGCCAGCAGCCAAGCTAGCGGGGAAGAGACCCAGTACTTC | CASSQASGEETQYF | NA | TRBJ2-5 | TRBD2 | TRBV4-1
TGTGCCATCAGAGGGACAGGGACCACCGGGGAGCTGTTTTTT | CAIRGTGTTGELFF | NA | TRBJ2-2 | TRBD1 | TRBV10-3
TGCGCCAGCAGCGAGCGGGACGGTGACGTGCAGGCCCAGTACTTC | CASSERDGDVQAQYF | few | TRBJ2-5 | TRBD2 | TRBV5-1
TGTGCCAGCAGCTTGGACGGGATGGTGCGAGAGACCCAGTACTTC | CASSLDGMVRETQYF | NA | TRBJ2-5 | NA | TRBV5-4
TGTGCCAGCAGTCCCCCGGCAGGGCGGTATGGCTACACCTTC | CASSPPAGRYGYTF | NA | TRBJ1-2 | NA | TRBV27
TGTGCCAGCAGCGCACAGGGTCTGACAGATACGCAGTATTTT | CASSAQGLTDTQYF | once | TRBJ2-3 | NA | TRBV2
TGCAGCGTTGCCCGACACGTACAAGAGACCCAGTACTTC | CSVARHVQETQYF | NA | TRBJ2-5 | NA | TRBV29-1
TGTGCCAGCAGCTTAGGAGGGCGGCCCCAGCATTTT | CASSLGGRPQHF | NA | TRBJ1-5 | NA | TRBV7-2
TGTGCCAGCAGCTTAGCGAATGGGGGCGTCGAGCAGTACTTC | CASSLANGGVEQYF | few | TRBJ2-7 | NA | TRBV7-2
TGTGCCAGCAGCTCTTCGGGACCGGCAGAGACCCAGTACTTC | CASSSSGPAETQYF | once | TRBJ2-5 | NA | TRBV5-4
TGTGCCAGCAGACAGACCAATGAAAAACTGTTTTTT | CASRQTNEKLFF | NA | TRBJ1-4 | NA | TRBV27
TGCGCCAGCAGCACGGGACTAGCGGGAGGCGATGAGCAGTTCTTC | CASSTGLAGGDEQFF | NA | TRBJ2-1 | TRBD2 | TRBV5-1
TGTGCCAGCTCAGCCGGACAGGGGCAGCATCAGCCCCAGCATTTT | CASSAGQGQHQPQHF | few | TRBJ1-5 | TRBD1 | TRBV18
TGTGCCAGCAGCTTCAGTTGGGATAGCAATCAGCCCCAGCATTTT | CASSFSWDSNQPQHF | once | TRBJ1-5 | NA | TRBV7-2
TGCGCCAGCAGCTCGGGGGAAAACTATGGCTACACCTTC | CASSSGENYGYTF | NA | TRBJ1-2 | NA | TRBV5-1
TGTGCCAGCAGGGTGGGCTCGGAAACAGATACGCAGTATTTT | CASRVGSETDTQYF | NA | TRBJ2-3 | NA | TRBV2
TGTGCCAGCAGCTTGGGGGACAGGGACTATGGCTACACCTTC | CASSLGDRDYGYTF | NA | TRBJ1-2 | TRBD1 | TRBV5-6
TGCGCCAGCAGCCGCATACAGGGGGACGAGCAGTACTTC | CASSRIQGDEQYF | NA | TRBJ2-7 | TRBD1 | TRBV4-3
TGCGCCAGCAGCTTGGGCAGGGCCGACGTCCTGACTTTC | CASSLGRADVLTF | NA | TRBJ2-6 | NA | TRBV5-1
TGTGCCAGCAGCTTAGGTCCGGGGGACACAGATACGCAGTATTTT | CASSLGPGDTDTQYF | NA | TRBJ2-3 | NA | TRBV7-2
TGTGCCAGCAGCTTAGGGACTAGCGGGAGTAATGAGCAGTTCTTC | CASSLGTSGSNEQFF | NA | TRBJ2-1 | TRBD2 | TRBV7-3
TGTGCCAGCAGTTACTCCTGGAAAGGGGACACCGGGGAGCTGTTTTTT | CASSYSWKGDTGELFF | NA | TRBJ2-2 | NA | TRBV6-6
TGTGCCAGCAGTCTCTCGAGTGTAGGGGGGGATGAGCAGTTCTTC | CASSLSSVGGDEQFF | NA | TRBJ2-1 | NA | TRBV2
TGTGCCAGGCCCCCGGGCGTTCCCACGCAGTATTTT | CARPPGVPTQYF | NA | TRBJ2-3 | NA | TRBV5-6
TGTGCCAGCAGTTTTCGGCGCGGGGGCTCCTACGAGCAGTACTTC | CASSFRRGGSYEQYF | few | TRBJ2-7 | TRBD2 | TRBV28
TGCGCCAGCAGCGGAAAGACTAGCGGAGGGGAGGAGACCCAGTACTTC | CASSGKTSGGEETQYF | few | TRBJ2-5 | TRBD2 | TRBV5-1
TGTGCCAGCAGCAACCGGGCCCAAGCCCCCTACGAGCAGTACTTC | CASSNRAQAPYEQYF | NA | TRBJ2-7 | NA | TRBV7-9